This T cell receptor beta chain was recorded in a study of blood T cell repertoires in COVID-19. Overall study context: Some COVID-19 samples were acute and others convalescent; all came from the United States, Italy and Spain.

This CDR3 contains 10 residues. V lost 3 bases and J lost 10, with 7 bases in between. Looked up from germline, CDR1 is SGDLS and CDR2 is YYNGEE. Produced via immunoSEQ multiplex PCR; TCRdb's table is partial and in-frame only. The sample records 300,000 to 400,000 clones, around 87% being singletons. The sequence was obtained from a woman aged 60 to 75 with COVID-19, enrolled during active disease. Sample: peripheral blood. The chain couples TRBV9 to TRBJ1-2; D is undetermined. The DNA of the CDR3 is TGTGCCAGCAGCGAAATAGACTACACCTTC. Its protein is CASSEIDYTF.